The source of this T cell receptor beta chain is a study of T cells after yellow fever vaccination. TCRdb re-derived calls from the 5' RACE reads in MiXCR, one entry per CDR3 protein. The repertoire includes around 140,000 distinct CDR3 sequences, around 7.7% of them detected once, and about 0.73% sits in the top ten. In its sample, this clonotype was seen many times. This CDR3 has 14 residues. Germline CDR1 and CDR2: DFQATT and SNEGSKA (reference sequence). Unmatched junction bases numbered 4, after V lost 5 bases and J lost 0 bases. Sequencing used CD4+ T cells sorted from PBMCs, obtained 5 days after the yellow fever booster vaccination. The receptor was derived from a man aged 30 to 45 who received the YFV17D yellow fever vaccine. The chain couples TRBV20-1 to TRBJ2-3; 8 positions agree with TRBD1. The DNA of the CDR3 is TGCAGTGCTCGCAGGGGGCCGAGCACAGATACGCAGTATTTT. Its translation: CSARRGPSTDTQYF.